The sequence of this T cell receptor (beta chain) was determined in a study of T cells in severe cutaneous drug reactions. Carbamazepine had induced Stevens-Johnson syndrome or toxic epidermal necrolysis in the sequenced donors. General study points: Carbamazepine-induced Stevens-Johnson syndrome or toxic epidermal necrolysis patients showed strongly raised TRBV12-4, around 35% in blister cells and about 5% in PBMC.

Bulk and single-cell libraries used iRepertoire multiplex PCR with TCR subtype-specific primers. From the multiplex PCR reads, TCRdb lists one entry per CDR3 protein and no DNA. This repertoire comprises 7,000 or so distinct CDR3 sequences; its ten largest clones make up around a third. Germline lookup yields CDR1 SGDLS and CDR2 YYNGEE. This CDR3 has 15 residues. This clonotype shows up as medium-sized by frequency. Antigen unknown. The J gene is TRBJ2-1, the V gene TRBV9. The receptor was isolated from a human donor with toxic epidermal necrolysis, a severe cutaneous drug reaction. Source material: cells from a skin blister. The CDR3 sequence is CASSVEGERYNEQFF.